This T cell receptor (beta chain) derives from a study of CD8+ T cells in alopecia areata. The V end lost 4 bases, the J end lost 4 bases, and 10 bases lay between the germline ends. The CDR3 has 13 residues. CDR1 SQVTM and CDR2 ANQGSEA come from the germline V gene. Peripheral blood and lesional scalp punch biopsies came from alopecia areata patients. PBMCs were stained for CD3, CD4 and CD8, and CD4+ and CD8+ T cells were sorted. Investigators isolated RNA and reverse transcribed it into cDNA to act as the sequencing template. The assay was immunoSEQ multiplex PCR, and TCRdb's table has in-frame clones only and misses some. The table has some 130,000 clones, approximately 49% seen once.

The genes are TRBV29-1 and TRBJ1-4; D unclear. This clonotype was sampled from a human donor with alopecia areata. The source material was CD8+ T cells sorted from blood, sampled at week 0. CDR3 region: CSVGFGVNEKLFF. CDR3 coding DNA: TGCAGCGTTGGTTTCGGGGTTAATGAAAAACTGTTTTTT.